The 10 T cell receptor beta chains reported below all come from one sample, sequenced in a study of cytomegalovirus exposure and HLA in healthy donors. Libraries were prepared by immunoSEQ multiplex PCR; TCRdb keeps only in-frame clonotypes and omits some of them. The sample yields 120,000 or so clones, roughly 88% seen once. The sequenced sample consisted of PBMCs. The receptors originated from a young man in good health and CMV-seronegative.

As to this clone: At the DNA level, this CDR3 is encoded by other sequences in the same sample as well. The J gene is TRBJ2-7, the V gene TRBV7-6; 12 bases are a match to TRBD1. The CDR3 spans 14 residues. The junction had 2 bases not matched to a gene; V was cut back by 4 bases and J by 4 bases. CDR1 and CDR2 from the germline V gene are SGHVS and FNYEAQ. CDR3 bases: TGTGCCAGCAGCTCGGGACAGGGGGCTTACGAGCAGTACTTC. This sequence encodes CASSSGQGAYEQYF.

This clone appeared once. The gene calls are TRBV19 and TRBJ1-1; a weak D match, TRBD1 (5 bases). The CDR3 length is 11 residues. The V end lost 9 bases, the J end lost 12 bases, and 17 bases lay between the germline ends. The V gene's germline CDR1 is LNHDA and CDR2 SQIVND (reference sequence). The CDR3 loop is CARPQEGGTFF. CDR3 bases: TGTGCCAGACCACAGGAGGGCGGAACTTTCTTT.

Here the CDR3 reads CATLRGSGANVLTF. The DNA of the CDR3 is TGTGCCACCCTTAGGGGTTCAGGGGCCAACGTCCTGACTTTC. The chain carries TRBV15 and TRBJ2-6, with D perhaps matching TRBD1 (5 bases). Per germline, CDR1 LNHNV and CDR2 YYDKDF (reference sequence). Between the trimmed V and J ends, which lost 8 bases and 4 bases, there was a span of 12 bases. This CDR3 has 14 amino acids.

The chain has TRBV7-8 and TRBJ1-1, with 9 bases matching TRBD1. Germline V lookup: CDR1 SGHVS, CDR2 FQNEAQ. V trimming: 5 bases; J trimming: 5 bases; junction bases outside the gene matches: 9. The CDR3 spans 15 residues. CDR3 amino acids: CASSSEQGARTEAFF. The CDR3 bases are TGTGCCAGCAGCAGCGAACAGGGGGCGCGGACTGAAGCTTTCTTT.

This chain uses TRBV12-5 with TRBJ1-4, with D hard to call. Trimming took 0 bases from V and 11 from J, leaving 4 bases between them. The CDR3 is 11 residues long. Germline lookup yields CDR1 LGHNT and CDR2 FRNRAP. This chain's CDR3 is CASGLVRKLFF. The DNA for the CDR3 is TGTGCTAGTGGTTTGGTCCGTAAACTGTTTTTT.

This rearrangement joins TRBV10-2 to TRBJ2-1; 10 bases agree with TRBD2. There are 14 residues in the CDR3. V lost 8 bases, J lost 1 base, and 2 bases stayed unmatched. Germline CDR1 WSHSY, CDR2 SAAADI. CDR3 residues: CASASGGSYNEQFF. The CDR3, as DNA: TGCGCCAGCGCTAGCGGGGGTTCCTACAATGAGCAGTTCTTC.

The genes are TRBV5-5 and TRBJ2-3; 9 positions agree with TRBD1. After removal of 3 bases from V and 5 bases from J, the junction contained 4 bases not matched to a gene. CDR3 size: 14 residues. CDR1 is SGHKS, CDR2 YYEKEE, per germline (reference sequence). CDR3 coding DNA: TGTGCCAGCAGCTCTGGGACAGGGTTAGATACGCAGTATTTT. Protein: CASSSGTGLDTQYF.

The chain employs TRBV5-1 and TRBJ1-2, with 9 positions matching TRBD1. Germline lookup yields CDR1 SGHRS and CDR2 YFSETQ. Trimming cost V 3 bases and J 14 bases; bases outside gene matches: 14. CDR3 length: 14 amino acids. The CDR3 sequence: CASSYENRGPKSTF. CDR3 DNA: TGCGCCAGCAGCTACGAAAACAGGGGGCCCAAGTCTACCTTC.

The J gene is TRBJ1-5, the V gene TRBV7-2, with D possibly being TRBD1 (5 bases). CDR3 length: 15 amino acids. The V end lost 1 base, the J end lost 7 bases, and 14 bases lay between the germline ends. In germline, CDR1 is SGHTA, CDR2 FQGNSA. The CDR3 nucleotides are TGTGCCAGCAGCTTAGGTGTAGGGGTTGGGCAGCCCCAGCATTTT. Translation gives CASSLGVGVGQPQHF.

V is TRBV19 and J is TRBJ1-3; TRBD1 is a possible D gene (6 bases). The length of the CDR3 is 16 residues. Germline assignment: CDR1 LNHDA and CDR2 SQIVND (reference sequence). V gave up 4 bases and J gave up 2 bases, with 15 bases separating them. For the CDR3, the DNA is TGTGCCAGTAGTAGCCCTTACAGGGAAACTGGAAACACCATATATTTT. It is translated as CASSSPYRETGNTIYF.